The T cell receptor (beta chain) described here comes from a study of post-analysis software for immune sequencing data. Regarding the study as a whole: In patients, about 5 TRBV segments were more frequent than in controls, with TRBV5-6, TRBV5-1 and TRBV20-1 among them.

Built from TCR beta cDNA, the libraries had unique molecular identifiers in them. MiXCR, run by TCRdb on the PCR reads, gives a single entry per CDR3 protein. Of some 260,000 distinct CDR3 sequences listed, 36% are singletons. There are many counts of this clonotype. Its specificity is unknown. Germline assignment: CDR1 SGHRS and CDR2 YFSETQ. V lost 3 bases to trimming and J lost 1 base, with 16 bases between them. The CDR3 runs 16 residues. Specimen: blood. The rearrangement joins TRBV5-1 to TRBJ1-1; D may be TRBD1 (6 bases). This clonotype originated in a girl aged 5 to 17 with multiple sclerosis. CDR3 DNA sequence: TGCGCCAGCAGCTGGGGGCGGGGGCGAAGGAACACTGAAGCTTTCTTT. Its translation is CASSWGRGRRNTEAFF.